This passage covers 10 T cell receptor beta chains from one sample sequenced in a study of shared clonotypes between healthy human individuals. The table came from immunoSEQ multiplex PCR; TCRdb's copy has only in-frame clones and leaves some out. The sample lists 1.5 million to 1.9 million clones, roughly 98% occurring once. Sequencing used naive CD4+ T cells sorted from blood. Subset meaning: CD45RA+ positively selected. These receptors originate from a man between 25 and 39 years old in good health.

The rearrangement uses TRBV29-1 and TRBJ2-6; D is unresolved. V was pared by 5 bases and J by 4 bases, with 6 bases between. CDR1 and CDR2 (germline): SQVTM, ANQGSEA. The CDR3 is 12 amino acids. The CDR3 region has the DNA TGCAGCGTTTCCAAGGGGGCCAACGTCCTGACTTTC. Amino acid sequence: CSVSKGANVLTF. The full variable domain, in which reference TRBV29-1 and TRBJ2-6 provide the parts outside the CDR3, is SAVISQKPSRDICQRGTSLTIQCQVDSQVTMMFWYRQQPGQSLTLIATANQGSEATYESGFVIDKFPISRPNLTFSTLTVSNMSPEDSSIYLCSVSKGANVLTFGAGSRLTVL.

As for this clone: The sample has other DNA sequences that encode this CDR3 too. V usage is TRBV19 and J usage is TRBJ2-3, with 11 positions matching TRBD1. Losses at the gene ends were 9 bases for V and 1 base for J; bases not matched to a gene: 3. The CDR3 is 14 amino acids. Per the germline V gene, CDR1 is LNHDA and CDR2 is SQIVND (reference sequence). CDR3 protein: CASSDRGRTDTQYF. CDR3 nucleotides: TGTGCCAGCTCGGACAGGGGGCGCACAGATACGCAGTATTTT.

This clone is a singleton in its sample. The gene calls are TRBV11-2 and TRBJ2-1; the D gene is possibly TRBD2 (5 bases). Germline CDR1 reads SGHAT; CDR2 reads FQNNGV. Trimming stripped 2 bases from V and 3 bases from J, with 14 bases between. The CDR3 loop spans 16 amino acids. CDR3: CASSLLVGVSYNEQFF. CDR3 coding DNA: TGTGCCAGCAGCTTATTAGTGGGAGTCAGCTACAATGAGCAGTTCTTC.

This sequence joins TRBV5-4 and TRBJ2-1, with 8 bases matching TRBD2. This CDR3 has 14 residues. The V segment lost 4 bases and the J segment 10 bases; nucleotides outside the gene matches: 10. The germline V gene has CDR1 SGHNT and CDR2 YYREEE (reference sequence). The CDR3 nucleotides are TGTGCCAGCAGCAACCCGGGGGGGCTCAGCGAGCAGTTCTTC. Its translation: CASSNPGGLSEQFF.

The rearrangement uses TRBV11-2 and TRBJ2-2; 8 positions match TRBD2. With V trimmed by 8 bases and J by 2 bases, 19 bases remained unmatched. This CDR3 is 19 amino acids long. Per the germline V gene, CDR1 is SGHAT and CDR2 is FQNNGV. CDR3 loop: CASGPGLGHLTLNTGELFF. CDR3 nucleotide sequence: TGTGCCAGCGGCCCGGGACTAGGCCATCTCACACTCAACACCGGGGAGCTGTTTTTT. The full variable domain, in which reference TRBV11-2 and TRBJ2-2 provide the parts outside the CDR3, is EAGVAQSPRYKIIEKRQSVAFWCNPISGHATLYWYQQILGQGPKLLIQFQNNGVVDDSQLPKDRFSAERLKGVDSTLKIQPAKLEDSAVYLCASGPGLGHLTLNTGELFFGEGSRLTVL.

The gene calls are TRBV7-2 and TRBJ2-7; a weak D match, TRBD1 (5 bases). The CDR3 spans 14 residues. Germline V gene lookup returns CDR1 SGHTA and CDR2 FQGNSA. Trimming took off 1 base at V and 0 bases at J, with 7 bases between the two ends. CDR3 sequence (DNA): TGTGCCAGCAGCTTAGGGGGCTTCTCCTACGAGCAGTACTTC. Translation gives CASSLGGFSYEQYF.

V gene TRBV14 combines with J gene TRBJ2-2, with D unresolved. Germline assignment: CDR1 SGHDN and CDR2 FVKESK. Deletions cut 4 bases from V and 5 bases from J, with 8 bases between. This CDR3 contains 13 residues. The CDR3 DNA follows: TGTGCCAGCAGCCGCCAATGGACCGGGGAGCTGTTTTTT. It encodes CASSRQWTGELFF.

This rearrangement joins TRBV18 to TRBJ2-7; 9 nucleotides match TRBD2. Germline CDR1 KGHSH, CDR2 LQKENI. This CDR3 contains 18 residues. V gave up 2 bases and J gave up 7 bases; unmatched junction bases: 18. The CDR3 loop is CASSPRDRIAGVPEEQYF. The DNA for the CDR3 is TGTGCCAGCTCACCAAGGGACCGAATAGCGGGAGTCCCGGAGGAGCAGTACTTC.

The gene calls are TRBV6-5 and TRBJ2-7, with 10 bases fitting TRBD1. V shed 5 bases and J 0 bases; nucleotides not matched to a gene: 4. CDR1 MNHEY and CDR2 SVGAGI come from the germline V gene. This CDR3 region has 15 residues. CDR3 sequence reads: CASSPWTGGSYEQYF. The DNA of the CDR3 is TGTGCCAGCAGTCCATGGACAGGGGGCTCCTACGAGCAGTACTTC.

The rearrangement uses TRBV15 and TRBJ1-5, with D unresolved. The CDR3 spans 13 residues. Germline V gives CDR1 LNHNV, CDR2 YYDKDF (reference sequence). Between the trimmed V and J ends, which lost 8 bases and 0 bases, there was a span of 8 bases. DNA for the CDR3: TGTGCCACCCAGGCGAATAGCAATCAGCCCCAGCATTTT. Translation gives CATQANSNQPQHF.